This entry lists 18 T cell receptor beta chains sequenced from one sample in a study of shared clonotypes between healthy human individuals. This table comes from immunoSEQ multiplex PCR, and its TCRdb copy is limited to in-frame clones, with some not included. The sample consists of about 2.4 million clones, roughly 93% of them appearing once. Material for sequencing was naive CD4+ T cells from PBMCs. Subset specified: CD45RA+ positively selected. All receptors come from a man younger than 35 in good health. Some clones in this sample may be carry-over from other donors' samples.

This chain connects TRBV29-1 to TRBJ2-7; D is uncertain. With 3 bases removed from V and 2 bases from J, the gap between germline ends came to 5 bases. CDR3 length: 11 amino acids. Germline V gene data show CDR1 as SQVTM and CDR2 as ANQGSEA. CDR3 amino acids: CSVDRTYEQYF. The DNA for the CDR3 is TGCAGCGTTGATAGAACCTACGAGCAGTACTTC.

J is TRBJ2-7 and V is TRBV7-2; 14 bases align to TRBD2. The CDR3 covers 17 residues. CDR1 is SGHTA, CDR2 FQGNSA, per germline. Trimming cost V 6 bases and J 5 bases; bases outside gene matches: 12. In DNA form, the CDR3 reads TGTGCCAGCAGTGACAGACTAGCGGGGGGGATTAGGAACGAGCAGTACTTC. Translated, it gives CASSDRLAGGIRNEQYF.

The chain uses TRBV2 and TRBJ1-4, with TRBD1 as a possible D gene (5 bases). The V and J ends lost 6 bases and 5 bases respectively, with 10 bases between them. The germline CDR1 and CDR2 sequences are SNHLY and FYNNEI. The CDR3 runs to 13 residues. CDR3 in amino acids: CASRGGGNEKLFF. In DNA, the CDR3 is TGTGCCAGCAGGGGGGGAGGGAATGAAAAACTGTTTTTT.

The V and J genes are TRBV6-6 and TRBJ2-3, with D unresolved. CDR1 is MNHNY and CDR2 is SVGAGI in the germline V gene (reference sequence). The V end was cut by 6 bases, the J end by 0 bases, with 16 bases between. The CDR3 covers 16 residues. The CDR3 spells CASSPLRPSSTDTQYF. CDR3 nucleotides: TGTGCCAGCAGCCCCCTTAGACCCTCTAGCACAGATACGCAGTATTTT.

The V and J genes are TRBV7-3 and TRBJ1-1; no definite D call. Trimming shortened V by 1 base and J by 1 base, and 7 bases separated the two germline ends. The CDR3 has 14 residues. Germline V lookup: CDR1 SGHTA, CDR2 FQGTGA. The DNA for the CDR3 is TGTGCCAGCAGCTTAAATGTTGCGAACACTGAAGCTTTCTTT. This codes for CASSLNVANTEAFF.

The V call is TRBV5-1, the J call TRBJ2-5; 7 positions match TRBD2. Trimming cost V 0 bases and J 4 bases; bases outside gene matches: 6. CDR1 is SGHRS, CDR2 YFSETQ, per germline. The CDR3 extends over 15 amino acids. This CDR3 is CASSLEYSGRETQYF. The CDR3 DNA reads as TGCGCCAGCAGCTTGGAATATAGCGGGCGAGAGACCCAGTACTTC.

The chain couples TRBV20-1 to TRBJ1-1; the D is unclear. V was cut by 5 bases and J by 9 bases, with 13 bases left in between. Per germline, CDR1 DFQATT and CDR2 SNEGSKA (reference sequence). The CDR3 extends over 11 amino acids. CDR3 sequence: CSAEFSGQAFF. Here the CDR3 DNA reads TGCAGTGCTGAGTTCTCCGGGCAAGCTTTCTTT.

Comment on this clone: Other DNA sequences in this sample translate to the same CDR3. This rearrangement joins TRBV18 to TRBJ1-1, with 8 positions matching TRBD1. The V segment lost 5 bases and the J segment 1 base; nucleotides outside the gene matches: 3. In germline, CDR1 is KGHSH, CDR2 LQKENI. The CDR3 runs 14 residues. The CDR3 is CASSSGQGNTEAFF. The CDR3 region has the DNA TGTGCCAGCTCATCCGGACAGGGGAACACTGAAGCTTTCTTT.

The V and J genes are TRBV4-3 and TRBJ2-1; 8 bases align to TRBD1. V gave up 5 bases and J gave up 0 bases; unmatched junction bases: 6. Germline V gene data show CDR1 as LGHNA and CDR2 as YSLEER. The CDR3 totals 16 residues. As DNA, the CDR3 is TGCGCCAGCAGCATTCGACAGGGGAGCTCCTACAATGAGCAGTTCTTC. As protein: CASSIRQGSSYNEQFF.

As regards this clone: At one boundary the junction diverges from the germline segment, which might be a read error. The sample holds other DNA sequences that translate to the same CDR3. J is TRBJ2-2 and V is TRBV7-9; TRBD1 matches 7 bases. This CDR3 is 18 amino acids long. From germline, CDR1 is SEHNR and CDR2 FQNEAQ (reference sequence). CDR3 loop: CASRNRKTDDRDTGELFF. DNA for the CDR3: TGTGCCAGCAGGAATCGGAAGACAGACGACAGGGACACCGGAGAGCTGTTTTTT.

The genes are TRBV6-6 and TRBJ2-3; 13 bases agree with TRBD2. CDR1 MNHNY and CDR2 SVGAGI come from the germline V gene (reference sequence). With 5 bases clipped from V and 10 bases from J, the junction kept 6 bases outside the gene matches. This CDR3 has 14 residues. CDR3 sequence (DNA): TGTGCCAGCAGTAGGGGGACTAGCGGGATAGCGCAGTATTTT. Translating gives CASSRGTSGIAQYF.

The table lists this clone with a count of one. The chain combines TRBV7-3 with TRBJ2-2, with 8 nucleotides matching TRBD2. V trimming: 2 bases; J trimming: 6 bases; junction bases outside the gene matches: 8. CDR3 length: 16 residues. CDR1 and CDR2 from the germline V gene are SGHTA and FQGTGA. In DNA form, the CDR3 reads TGTGCCAGCAGCTTAGCCGGGACTAGGATCCCCGGGGAGCTGTTTTTT. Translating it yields CASSLAGTRIPGELFF.

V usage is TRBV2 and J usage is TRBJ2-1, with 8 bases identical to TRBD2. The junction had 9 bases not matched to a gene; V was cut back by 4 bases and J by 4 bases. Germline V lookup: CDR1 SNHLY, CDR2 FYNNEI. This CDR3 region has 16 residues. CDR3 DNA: TGTGCCAGCAGTGTGCGAAGGACTAGCAGTTACAATGAGCAGTTCTTC. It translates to CASSVRRTSSYNEQFF. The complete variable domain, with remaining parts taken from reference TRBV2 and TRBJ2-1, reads EPEVTQTPSHQVTQMGQEVILRCVPISNHLYFYWYRQILGQKVEFLVSFYNNEISEKSEIFDDQFSVERPDGSNFTLKIRSTKLEDSAMYFCASSVRRTSSYNEQFFGPGTRLTVL.

DNA for the CDR3: TGTGCCAGCAGCCCGTTAGGGCTAGCCAAAAACATTCAGTACTTC. It codes for CASSPLGLAKNIQYF. V gene TRBV28 combines with J gene TRBJ2-4; D unresolved. CDR1 is MDHEN and CDR2 is SYDVKM in the germline V gene. The CDR3 runs 15 residues. Trimming left V 6 bases short and J 0 bases short, with 12 bases between. Complete variable domain (other parts from reference TRBV28 and TRBJ2-4): DVKVTQSSRYLVKRTGEKVFLECVQDMDHENMFWYRQDPGLGLRLIYFSYDVKMKEKGDIPEGYSVSREKKERFSLILESASTNQTSMYLCASSPLGLAKNIQYFGAGTRLSVL.

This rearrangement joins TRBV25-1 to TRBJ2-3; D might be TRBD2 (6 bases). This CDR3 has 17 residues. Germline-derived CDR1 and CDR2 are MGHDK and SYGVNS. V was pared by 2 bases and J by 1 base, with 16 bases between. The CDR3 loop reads CASSEGGGPQGTDTQYF. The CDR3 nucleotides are TGTGCCAGCAGTGAAGGAGGAGGGCCCCAGGGCACAGATACGCAGTATTTT.

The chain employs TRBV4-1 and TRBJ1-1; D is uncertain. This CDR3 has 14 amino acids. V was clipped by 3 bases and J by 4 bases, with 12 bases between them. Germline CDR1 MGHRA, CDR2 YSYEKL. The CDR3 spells CASSHLFRATEAFF. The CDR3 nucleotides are TGCGCCAGCAGCCACCTATTTAGGGCCACTGAAGCTTTCTTT.

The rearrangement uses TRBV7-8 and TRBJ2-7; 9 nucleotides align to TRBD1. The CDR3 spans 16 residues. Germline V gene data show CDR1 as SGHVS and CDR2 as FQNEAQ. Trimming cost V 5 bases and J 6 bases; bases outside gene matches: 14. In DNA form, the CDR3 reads TGTGCCAGCAGCCCCACGGGACAGGGCCTCCTGGGCGAGCAGTACTTC. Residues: CASSPTGQGLLGEQYF.

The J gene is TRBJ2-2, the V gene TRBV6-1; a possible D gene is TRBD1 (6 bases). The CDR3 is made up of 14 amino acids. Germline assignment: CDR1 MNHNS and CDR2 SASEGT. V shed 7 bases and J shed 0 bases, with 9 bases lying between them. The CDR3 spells CASIGTPNTGELFF. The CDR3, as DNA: TGTGCCAGCATCGGGACACCGAACACCGGGGAGCTGTTTTTT.